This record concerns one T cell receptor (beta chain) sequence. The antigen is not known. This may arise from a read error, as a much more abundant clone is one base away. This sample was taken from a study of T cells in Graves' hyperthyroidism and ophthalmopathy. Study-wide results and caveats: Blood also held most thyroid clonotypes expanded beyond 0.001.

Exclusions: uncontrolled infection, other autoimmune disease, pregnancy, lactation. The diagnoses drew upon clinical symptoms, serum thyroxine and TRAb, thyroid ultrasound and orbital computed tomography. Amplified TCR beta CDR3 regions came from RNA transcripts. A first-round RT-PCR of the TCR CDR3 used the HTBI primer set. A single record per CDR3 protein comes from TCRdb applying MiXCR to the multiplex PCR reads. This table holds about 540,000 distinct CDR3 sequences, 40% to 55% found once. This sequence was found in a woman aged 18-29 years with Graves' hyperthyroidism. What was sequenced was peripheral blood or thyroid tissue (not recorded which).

The CDR3 DNA sequence: TGTGCCGGCAGTCTACAGCGAACCTCCTACGAGCAGTACTTC. It encodes CAGSLQRTSYEQYF. The J gene is TRBJ2-7, the V gene TRBV12-3 or TRBV12-4; D ambiguous. This CDR3 has 14 amino acids.